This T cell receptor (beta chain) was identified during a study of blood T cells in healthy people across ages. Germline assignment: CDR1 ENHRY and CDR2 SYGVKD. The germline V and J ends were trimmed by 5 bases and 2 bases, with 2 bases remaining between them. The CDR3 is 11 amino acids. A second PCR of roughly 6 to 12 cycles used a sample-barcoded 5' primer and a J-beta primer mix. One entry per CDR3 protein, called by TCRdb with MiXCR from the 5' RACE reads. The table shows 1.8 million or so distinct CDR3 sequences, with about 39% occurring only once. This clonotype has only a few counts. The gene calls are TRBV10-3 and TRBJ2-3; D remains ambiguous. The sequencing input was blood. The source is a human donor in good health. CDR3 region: CAISNTDTQYF. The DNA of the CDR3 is TGTGCCATCAGTAACACAGATACGCAGTATTTT.